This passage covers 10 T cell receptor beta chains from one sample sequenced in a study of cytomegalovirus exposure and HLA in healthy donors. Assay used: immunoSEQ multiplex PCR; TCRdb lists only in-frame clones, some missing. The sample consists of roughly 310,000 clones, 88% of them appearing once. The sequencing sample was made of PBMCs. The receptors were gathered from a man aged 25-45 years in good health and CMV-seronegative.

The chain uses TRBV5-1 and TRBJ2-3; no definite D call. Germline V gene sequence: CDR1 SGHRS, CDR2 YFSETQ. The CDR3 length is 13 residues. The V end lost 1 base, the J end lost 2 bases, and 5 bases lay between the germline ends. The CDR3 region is CASSLILTDTQYF. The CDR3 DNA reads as TGCGCCAGCAGCTTGATCCTCACAGATACGCAGTATTTT.

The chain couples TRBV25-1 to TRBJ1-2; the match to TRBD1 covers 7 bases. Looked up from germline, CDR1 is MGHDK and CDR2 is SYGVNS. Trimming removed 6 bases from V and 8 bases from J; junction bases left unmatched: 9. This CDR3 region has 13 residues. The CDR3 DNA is TGTGCCAGCAGAGTAACAGGGGTAAAAGGCTACACCTTC. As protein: CASRVTGVKGYTF.

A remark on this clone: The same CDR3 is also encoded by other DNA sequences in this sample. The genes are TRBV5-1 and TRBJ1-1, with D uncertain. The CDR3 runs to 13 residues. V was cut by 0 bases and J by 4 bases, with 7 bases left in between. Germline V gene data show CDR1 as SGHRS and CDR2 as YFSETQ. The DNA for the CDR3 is TGCGCCAGCAGCTTGGCGGGGAGCACTGAAGCTTTCTTT. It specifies CASSLAGSTEAFF.

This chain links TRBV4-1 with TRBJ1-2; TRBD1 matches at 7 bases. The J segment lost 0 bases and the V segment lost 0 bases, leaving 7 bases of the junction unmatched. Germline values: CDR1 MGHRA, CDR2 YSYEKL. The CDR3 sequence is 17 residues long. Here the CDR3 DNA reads TGCGCCAGCAGCCAAGATAACAGGGGAAGGGCTAACTATGGCTACACCTTC. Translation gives CASSQDNRGRANYGYTF.

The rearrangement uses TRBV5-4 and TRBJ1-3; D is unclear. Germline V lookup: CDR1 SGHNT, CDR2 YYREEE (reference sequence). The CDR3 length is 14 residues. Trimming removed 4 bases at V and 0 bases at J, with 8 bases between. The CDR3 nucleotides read TGTGCCAGCAGCCCAAGCTACTCTGGAAACACCATATATTTT. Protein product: CASSPSYSGNTIYF. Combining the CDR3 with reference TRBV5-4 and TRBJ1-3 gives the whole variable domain ETGVTQSPTHLIKTRGQQVTLRCSSQSGHNTVSWYQQALGQGPQFIFQYYREEENGRGNFPPRFSGLQFPNYSSELNVNALELDDSALYLCASSPSYSGNTIYFGEGSWLTVV.

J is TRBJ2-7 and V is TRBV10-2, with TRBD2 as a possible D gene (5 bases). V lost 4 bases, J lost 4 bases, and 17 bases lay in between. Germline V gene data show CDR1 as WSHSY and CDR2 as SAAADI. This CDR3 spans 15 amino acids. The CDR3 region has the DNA TGCGCCAGCAGTGGGCCTCTGGGGAGTCGGTACGAGCAGTACTTC. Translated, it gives CASSGPLGSRYEQYF.

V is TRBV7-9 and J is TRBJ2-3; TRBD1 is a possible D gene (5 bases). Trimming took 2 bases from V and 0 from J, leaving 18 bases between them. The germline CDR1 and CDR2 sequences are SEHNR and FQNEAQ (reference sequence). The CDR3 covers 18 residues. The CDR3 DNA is TGTGCCAGCAGCTTATTGGGGCAGAAGATCTCTAGCACAGATACGCAGTATTTT. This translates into CASSLLGQKISSTDTQYF.

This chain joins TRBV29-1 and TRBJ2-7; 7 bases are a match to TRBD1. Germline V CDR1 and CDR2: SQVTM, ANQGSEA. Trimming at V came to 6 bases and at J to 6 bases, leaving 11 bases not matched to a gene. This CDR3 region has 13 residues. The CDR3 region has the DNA TGCAGCGTCGTTAGACAGGGAAATAGCGAGCAGTACTTC. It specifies CSVVRQGNSEQYF.

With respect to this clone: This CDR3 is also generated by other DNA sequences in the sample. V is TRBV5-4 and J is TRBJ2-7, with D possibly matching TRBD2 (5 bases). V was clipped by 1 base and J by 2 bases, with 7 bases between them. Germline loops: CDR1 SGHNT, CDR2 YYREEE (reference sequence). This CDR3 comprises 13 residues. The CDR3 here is CASSLRGTYEQYF. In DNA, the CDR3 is TGTGCCAGCAGCTTGAGAGGGACCTACGAGCAGTACTTC.

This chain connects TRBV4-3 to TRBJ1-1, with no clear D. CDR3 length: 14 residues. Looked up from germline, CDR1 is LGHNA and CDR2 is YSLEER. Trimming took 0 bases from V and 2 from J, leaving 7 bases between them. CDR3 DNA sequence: TGCGCCAGCAGCCAAGATGCAGGAAACACTGAAGCTTTCTTT. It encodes CASSQDAGNTEAFF.